The present T cell receptor beta chain was sequenced within a study of T cells in Graves' hyperthyroidism and ophthalmopathy. Study-level results: Model-based prediction identified ophthalmopathy a median about 6 months prior to its onset. Peripheral blood also featured most of the thyroid clonotypes expanded above 0.001.

It was RNA transcripts that yielded the amplified TCR beta CDR3 regions. HTBI primers were employed in a first-round RT-PCR of the TCR CDR3. Each CDR3 protein is one row after TCRdb ran MiXCR on the multiplex PCR reads. The sample holds 500,000 to 600,000 distinct CDR3 sequences, approximately 49% seen once. Germline values: CDR1 LNHNV, CDR2 YYDKDF (reference sequence). V shed 0 bases and J shed 6 bases, with 8 bases lying between them. The CDR3 covers 13 residues. On the basis of clinical symptoms, serum thyroxine and TRAb, thyroid ultrasound and orbital computed tomography, diagnoses were made. Concerning this clonotype itself: Antigen unknown.

The gene calls are TRBV15 and TRBJ1-1; D remains unclear. The TCR sequence derives from an adult woman with Graves' disease, either hyperthyroidism or ophthalmopathy (not recorded which). The sequenced sample was peripheral blood or thyroid tissue (not recorded which). This CDR3 reads CATSRDRSSEAFF. In nucleotides, the CDR3 is TGTGCCACCAGCAGAGATAGGAGCTCTGAAGCTTTCTTT.